The T cell receptor (beta chain) under discussion was sequenced for a study of blood T cell repertoires in COVID-19. J lost 6 bases, V lost 0 bases, and 7 bases had no gene match. The germline CDR1 and CDR2 sequences are MNHEY and SVGAGI. The CDR3 runs 16 residues. Clones were sequenced by immunoSEQ multiplex PCR, and TCRdb holds only the in-frame ones, with some missing. The sample lists fewer than 60,000 clones, around 80% occurring once. The chain carries TRBV6-5 and TRBJ2-1; 8 bases are a match to TRBD2. The sequenced sample was peripheral blood. This sequence was found in a man in his fifties or sixties with acute or convalescent COVID-19. The CDR3 is CASSYSGGGAGNEQFF. The CDR3 coding sequence is TGTGCCAGCAGTTACTCCGGGGGGGGCGCCGGCAATGAGCAGTTCTTC.